The present T cell receptor beta chain was sequenced within a study of CD8 T cells in Susac syndrome. V was clipped by 2 bases and J by 0 bases, with 13 bases between them. CDR3 size: 16 residues. Germline CDR1 is SEHNR and CDR2 is FQNEAQ (reference sequence). The authors reverse transcribed roughly 0.5 to 1 ug RNA with random hexamers. TCRdb redid the calling of the immunoSEQ multiplex PCR reads with MiXCR, one entry per CDR3 protein. The table lists about 290,000 distinct CDR3 sequences, almost 85% of them singletons. The source of this sequence is a human donor with multiple sclerosis. The chain links TRBV7-9 to TRBJ1-2, with unresolved D. The source material was CD8+ T cells from PBMCs. The CDR3 DNA sequence: TGTGCCAGCAGCTTACTGTCTCGGGAGACTAACTATGGCTACACCTTC. This gives the protein CASSLLSRETNYGYTF. The full variable domain, in which reference TRBV7-9 and TRBJ1-2 provide the parts outside the CDR3, is DTGVSQNPRHKITKRGQNVTFRCDPISEHNRLYWYRQTLGQGPEFLTYFQNEAQLEKSRLLSDRFSAERPKGSFSTLEIQRTEQGDSAMYLCASSLLSRETNYGYTFGSGTRLTVV.